The clone carrying this T cell receptor beta chain was detected once. Its antigen remains unknown. These data come from a study of shared clonotypes between healthy human individuals. About the study: The study enrolled two women and a few men aged 18 to 49. Study-level results: Non-shared clonotypes had lower generation probabilities than those shared by all four donors. Estimated clonotype richness was generally higher in naive than memory subsets. It was anticipated that sequencing depth would influence how many clonotypes donors shared.

Naivety among CD8 cells was defined by CD45RO negativity and positive CCR7 selection, thereby excluding terminally differentiated effector memory CD45RA+ cells. CDR1 is SEHNR, CDR2 FQNEAQ, per germline (reference sequence). J gave up 5 bases and V 7 bases, and 8 bases lay outside the gene matches. This CDR3 comprises 13 residues. Only in-frame clones appear in the TCRdb table, and some are missing; sequencing was by immunoSEQ multiplex PCR. In the table there are 1.5 million to 2.5 million clones, about 95% of which are singletons. Sequencing was performed on naive CD8+ T cells sorted from blood. This TCR was recovered from a man between 18 and 29 years old in good health. The J gene is TRBJ2-7, the V gene TRBV7-9; 7 bases match TRBD1. The CDR3 region has the DNA TGTGCCAGCAACGAGGGGGCTGGCCACGAGCAGTACTTC. It specifies CASNEGAGHEQYF.